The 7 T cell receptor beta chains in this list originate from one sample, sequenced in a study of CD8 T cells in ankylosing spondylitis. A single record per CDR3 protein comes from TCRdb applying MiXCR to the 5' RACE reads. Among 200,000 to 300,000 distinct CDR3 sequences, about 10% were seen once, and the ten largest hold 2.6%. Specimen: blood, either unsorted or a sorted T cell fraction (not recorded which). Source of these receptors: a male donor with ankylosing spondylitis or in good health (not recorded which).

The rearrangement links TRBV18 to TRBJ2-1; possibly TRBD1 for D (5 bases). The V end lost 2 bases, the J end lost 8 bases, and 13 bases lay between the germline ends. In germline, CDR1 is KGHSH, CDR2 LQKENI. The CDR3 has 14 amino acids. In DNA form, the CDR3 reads TGTGCCAGCTCACCAATCCAGGGAAGAGATGAGCAGTTCTTC. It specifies CASSPIQGRDEQFF. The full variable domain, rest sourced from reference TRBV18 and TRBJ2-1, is NAGVMQNPRHLVRRRGQEARLRCSPMKGHSHVYWYRQLPEEGLKFMVYLQKENIIDESGMPKERFSAEFPKEGPSILRIQQVVRGDSAAYFCASSPIQGRDEQFFGPGTRLTVL.

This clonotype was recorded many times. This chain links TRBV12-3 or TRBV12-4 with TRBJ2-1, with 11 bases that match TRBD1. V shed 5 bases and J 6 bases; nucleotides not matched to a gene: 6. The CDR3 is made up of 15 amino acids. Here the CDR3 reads CASSLGTGGFNEQFF. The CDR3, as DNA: TGTGCCAGCAGTCTGGGGACAGGGGGGTTCAATGAGCAGTTCTTC.

The CDR3: CASSYASGTGHEKLFF. The CDR3 nucleotides read TGTGCCAGCAGTTACGCCTCCGGGACAGGGCATGAAAAACTGTTTTTT. The gene calls are TRBV6-5 and TRBJ1-4, with 9 bases lining up with TRBD1. The CDR3 length is 16 residues. Per germline, CDR1 MNHEY and CDR2 SVGAGI. V gave up 2 bases and J gave up 6 bases; unmatched junction bases: 7.

The CDR3 sequence is CASSLVADQETQYF. The CDR3 nucleotides are TGCGCCAGCAGCTTGGTCGCAGACCAAGAGACCCAGTACTTC. J is TRBJ2-5 and V is TRBV5-1; D is uncertain. The ends were cut back, 0 bases at V and 0 bases at J, with 6 bases in the middle. Germline lookup yields CDR1 SGHRS and CDR2 YFSETQ. This CDR3 has 14 amino acids.

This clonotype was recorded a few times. Here the CDR3 reads CASSQEGGDNQPQHF. For the CDR3, the DNA is TGTGCCAGCAGCCAAGAAGGAGGTGACAATCAGCCCCAGCATTTT. The chain recombines TRBV3-1 with TRBJ1-5; D is uncertain. Germline CDR1 and CDR2: LGHDT and YNNKEL (reference sequence). V was clipped by 0 bases and J by 3 bases, with 9 bases between them. CDR3 size: 15 residues. Combining the CDR3 with reference TRBV3-1 and TRBJ1-5 gives the whole variable domain DTAVSQTPKYLVTQMGNDKSIKCEQNLGHDTMYWYKQDSKKFLKIMFSYNNKELIINETVPNRFSPKSPDKAHLNLHINSLELGDSAVYFCASSQEGGDNQPQHFGDGTRLSIL.

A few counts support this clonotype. The CDR3 region is CASSYNSNYEQYF. CDR3 DNA sequence: TGTGCCAGCAGTTACAACAGTAACTACGAGCAGTACTTC. The chain recombines TRBV6-5 with TRBJ2-7, with D unclear. This CDR3 contains 13 residues. The ends were cut back, 2 bases at V and 3 bases at J, with 8 bases in the middle. Germline CDR1 reads MNHEY; CDR2 reads SVGAGI.

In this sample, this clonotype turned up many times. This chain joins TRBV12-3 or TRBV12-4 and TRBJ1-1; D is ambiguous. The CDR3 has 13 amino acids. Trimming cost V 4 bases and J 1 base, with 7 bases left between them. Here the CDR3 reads CASSYESNTEAFF. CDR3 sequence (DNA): TGTGCCAGCAGTTACGAATCGAACACTGAAGCTTTCTTT.